Below, 10 T cell receptor beta chains from the same sample are listed, as sequenced in a study of response to subunit inactivated influenza vaccine. TCRdb re-called the RT-PCR reads with MiXCR, one entry per CDR3 protein. The repertoire consists of approximately 290,000 distinct CDR3 sequences, with about 20% occurring once and the leading ten covering around a tenth. The sequenced sample was PBMCs from blood, obtained approximately 20 months after vaccination. Receptors were obtained from a man between 50 and 69 years old who received an inactivated influenza vaccine.

V usage is TRBV6-2 or TRBV6-3 and J usage is TRBJ2-7; 10 nucleotides line up with TRBD2. J was trimmed by 0 bases and V by 5 bases; bases with no gene match: 10. CDR1 and CDR2 from the germline V gene are MNHEY and SVGEGT. CDR3 length: 17 amino acids. As DNA, the CDR3 is TGTGCCAGCAGTCACAAAGGGGGACTAGCGAGCTCCTACGAGCAGTACTTC. Translating it yields CASSHKGGLASSYEQYF.

J is TRBJ1-5 and V is TRBV19; D is undetermined. Per the germline V gene, CDR1 is LNHDA and CDR2 is SQIVND (reference sequence). With 5 bases removed from V and 5 bases from J, the gap between germline ends came to 13 bases. The CDR3 spans 14 residues. The CDR3 loop reads CASSRLSQDQPQHF. CDR3 nucleotides: TGTGCCAGTAGTCGGCTGTCCCAGGATCAGCCCCAGCATTTT.

This clonotype was detected many times. The chain recombines TRBV20-1 with TRBJ1-1; 9 bases line up with TRBD1. From germline, CDR1 is DFQATT and CDR2 SNEGSKA (reference sequence). Trimming at V came to 6 bases and at J to 8 bases, leaving 13 bases not matched to a gene. This CDR3 region has 14 residues. The CDR3: CSAAPGTGRREAFF. The CDR3 region has the DNA TGCAGTGCGGCCCCCGGGACAGGGCGGAGAGAAGCTTTCTTT.

This clonotype appeared many times. The CDR3 DNA sequence: TGTGCCAGCAGCTTAGACAGGTCCTATGGCTACACCTTC. Its protein is CASSLDRSYGYTF. The chain recombines TRBV7-2 with TRBJ1-2, with a weak D call TRBD1 (5 bases). Germline V gives CDR1 SGHTA, CDR2 FQGNSA. The CDR3 has 13 amino acids. Trimming stripped 1 base from V and 4 bases from J, with 7 bases between.

The chain links TRBV28 to TRBJ2-5; possibly TRBD1 or TRBD2 for D (5 bases each). CDR1 and CDR2 (germline): MDHEN, SYDVKM. The CDR3 has 17 residues. V was cut by 3 bases and J by 9 bases, with 26 bases left in between. CDR3 loop: CASSFHPEGPNQDPQYF. CDR3 coding DNA: TGTGCCAGCAGTTTTCACCCTGAGGGACCGAACCAAGATCCCCAGTACTTC.

This clonotype was counted at least ten times. The rearrangement uses TRBV19 and TRBJ1-5, with 8 nucleotides matching TRBD1. This CDR3 contains 14 residues. The J segment lost 7 bases and the V segment lost 10 bases, leaving 12 bases of the junction unmatched. The germline V gene encodes CDR1 LNHDA and CDR2 SQIVND (reference sequence). The CDR3 sequence is CATSGTGVGQPQHF. The CDR3 DNA reads TGTGCCACCTCGGGGACAGGAGTAGGCCAGCCCCAGCATTTT. Full variable domain (missing parts from reference TRBV19 and TRBJ1-5): DGGITQSPKYLFRKEGQNVTLSCEQNLNHDAMYWYRQDPGQGLRLIYYSQIVNDFQKGDIAEGYSVSREKKESFPLTVTSAQKNPTAFYLCATSGTGVGQPQHFGDGTRLSIL.

This clonotype was observed a few times. This chain links TRBV6-2 or TRBV6-3 with TRBJ1-5, with TRBD1 matching 8 bases. Trimming removed 6 bases from V and 0 bases from J; junction bases left unmatched: 10. The CDR3 loop spans 17 amino acids. Germline V gene data show CDR1 as MNHEY and CDR2 as SVGEGT. The CDR3 coding sequence is TGTGCCAGCAGCCAACTGACAGGGGTCCCTAGCAATCAGCCCCAGCATTTT. Translation gives CASSQLTGVPSNQPQHF.

This clonotype has a handful of counts. V usage is TRBV10-3 and J usage is TRBJ1-5; a weak D match, TRBD1 (6 bases). The CDR3 covers 13 residues. The V gene lost 2 bases and the J gene lost 7 bases, with 9 bases spanning the gap. Germline CDR1 reads ENHRY; CDR2 reads SYGVKD. The CDR3 nucleotides read TGTGCCATCAGTGAGAGGGGGGAGCAGCCCCAGCATTTT. Amino acids: CAISERGEQPQHF.

A remark on this clonotype: At one of its ends the junction is not consistent with the germline gene, which may arise from a read error. This chain joins TRBV6-1 and TRBJ1-5; D may be TRBD1 (6 bases). Per the germline V gene, CDR1 is MNHNS and CDR2 is SASEGT. The CDR3 runs to 15 residues. The CDR3 loop reads CASSEVGRGNQTQHF. DNA of the CDR3: TGTGCCAGCAGTGAAGTAGGGAGGGGGAATCAGACCCAGCATTTT.

This clonotype was seen ten or more times. The chain recombines TRBV6-1 with TRBJ2-7; possible D gene TRBD1, 6 bases. This CDR3 comprises 14 residues. In germline, CDR1 is MNHNS, CDR2 SASEGT. V lost 5 bases and J 1 base, leaving 12 bases between the germline ends. The chain's CDR3 is CASSRDTVSYEQYF. The CDR3, as DNA: TGTGCCAGCAGTCGGGACACCGTTTCCTACGAGCAGTACTTC.